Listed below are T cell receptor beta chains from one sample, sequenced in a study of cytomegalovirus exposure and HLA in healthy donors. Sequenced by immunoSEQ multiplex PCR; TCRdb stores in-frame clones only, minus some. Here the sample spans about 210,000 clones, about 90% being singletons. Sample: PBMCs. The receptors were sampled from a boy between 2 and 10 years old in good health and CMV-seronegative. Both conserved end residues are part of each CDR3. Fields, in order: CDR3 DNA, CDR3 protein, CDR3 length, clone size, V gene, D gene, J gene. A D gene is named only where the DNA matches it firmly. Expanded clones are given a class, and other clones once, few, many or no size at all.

TGTGCCAGCTCATCGGACAGGGGGAACACTGAAGCTTTCTTT	CASSSDRGNTEAFF	14	-	TRBV18	TRBD1	TRBJ1-1
TGTGCCAGCTCACTCAGGGACAGCGACACCGGGGAGCTGTTTTTT	CASSLRDSDTGELFF	15	-	TRBV18	TRBD1	TRBJ2-2
TGTTCCAGCAGCTCCGGACAGAGCTACAATGAGCAGTTCTTC	CSSSSGQSYNEQFF	14	once	TRBV7-9	-	TRBJ2-1
TGTGCCAGCAGTGAAGCGCTAGCGGGAGCGGGGCCTTCGGACTTC	CASSEALAGAGPSDF	15	-	TRBV2	TRBD2	TRBJ2-4
TGTGCCAGCAGCCCCTCGGGACTAGCGGGGGGTGGTACGCAGTATTTT	CASSPSGLAGGGTQYF	16	once	TRBV9	TRBD2	TRBJ2-3
TGTGCCAGCAGTTACTCGAGGGAGGGCCGGGCCGGGGAGCTGTTTTTT	CASSYSREGRAGELFF	16	few	TRBV6-5	TRBD2	TRBJ2-2
TGTGCCAGCTCACCTCGTGGGACTGGCGGGGAGCTGTTTTTT	CASSPRGTGGELFF	14	-	TRBV18	-	TRBJ2-2
TGTGCCAGCAGTGCCGCGGGACAGGCGGAGGCCTTC	CASSAAGQAEAF	12	-	TRBV6-1	TRBD1	TRBJ1-2
TGTGCCAGCAGTTTAGTAGTGGAGGACCAGGACTATGGCTACACCTTC	CASSLVVEDQDYGYTF	16	-	TRBV28	-	TRBJ1-2
TGTGCCAGCAGCTTGCGGGCAGGGGTCACAGATACGCAGTATTTT	CASSLRAGVTDTQYF	15	-	TRBV5-6	-	TRBJ2-3
TGTGCCAGCAGTTATGGGACTAAACTGGGGATGGGCTACACCTTC	CASSYGTKLGMGYTF	15	-	TRBV27	-	TRBJ1-2
TGTGCCAGCAGCTCGTGGGACAGGGCCTTAATCGACGAGCAGTACTTC	CASSSWDRALIDEQYF	16	-	TRBV5-4	TRBD1	TRBJ2-7
TGTGCCAGCAGCGTAGGACAAACCTCTGGAAACACCATATATTTT	CASSVGQTSGNTIYF	15	-	TRBV9	-	TRBJ1-3
TGCGCCAGCAACTTGGACTCTCTATTGGCAGGGAACACTGAAGCTTTCTTT	CASNLDSLLAGNTEAFF	17	-	TRBV5-1	-	TRBJ1-1
TGTGCCAGCAGCTTTACAGGGTACGAGCAGTACTTC	CASSFTGYEQYF	12	-	TRBV7-9	-	TRBJ2-7
TGTGCCAGCAGCTTTTCGGGCTACGAGCAGTACTTC	CASSFSGYEQYF	12	-	TRBV7-2	-	TRBJ2-7
TGCGCCAGCCGAGGGCAGTGGAACACTGAAGCTTTCTTT	CASRGQWNTEAFF	13	few	TRBV5-1	-	TRBJ1-1
TGTGCCAGTAGTACTCAGGGGACGGTGAACACTGAAGCTTTCTTT	CASSTQGTVNTEAFF	15	-	TRBV19	-	TRBJ1-1
TGTGCCAGCAGTCCCTTCTACCCGGGACAGGGTGGCCACAATGAGCAGTTCTTC	CASSPFYPGQGGHNEQFF	18	-	TRBV7-8	TRBD1	TRBJ2-1
TGTGCCAGCTTCTACGAAATTTCAGGGGGCGACACTGAAGCTTTCTTT	CASFYEISGGDTEAFF	16	-	TRBV28	TRBD1	TRBJ1-1
TGTGCCAGCAGCCCCGACGGGTATACGCAGTATTTT	CASSPDGYTQYF	12	once	TRBV9	-	TRBJ2-3
TGTGCCAGCAGCTTAAGAGGGTTCGATGAGCAGTTCTTC	CASSLRGFDEQFF	13	-	TRBV7-9	-	TRBJ2-1
TGTGCCAGCAGTCCGCAACTAGCGGGGGGGCGGGAGACCCAGTACTTC	CASSPQLAGGRETQYF	16	-	TRBV27	TRBD2	TRBJ2-5
TGTGCCAGCAACTCAGGATGGGATACGCAGTATTTT	CASNSGWDTQYF	12	once	TRBV4-2	-	TRBJ2-3
TGTGCCAGCAGCCGAAACAGGGGAGCCGGAGAGACCCAGTACTTC	CASSRNRGAGETQYF	15	-	TRBV7-3	TRBD1	TRBJ2-5
TGTGCCAGCAGTCCTGAAGGGGGCGAAAAACTGTTTTTT	CASSPEGGEKLFF	13	few	TRBV2	TRBD1	TRBJ1-4
TGCGCCAGCAGCTCGGGACAGGGTTTACCTTTCTTT	CASSSGQGLPFF	12	-	TRBV5-1	TRBD1	TRBJ1-1
TGTGCCAGTAGTCGGGGGACCAGGAATCAGCCCCAGCATTTT	CASSRGTRNQPQHF	14	-	TRBV27	-	TRBJ1-5
TGTGCCTGGAGCCCTTCCTACGAGCAGTACTTC	CAWSPSYEQYF	11	-	TRBV30	-	TRBJ2-7
TGCGCCAGCAGCCAAGGGACTACGTATTACGAGCAGTACTTC	CASSQGTTYYEQYF	14	-	TRBV5-1	TRBD2	TRBJ2-7
TGTGCCAGCAGCCAAGTGGCCTCACCGGGACAGGGAGCATATACGCAGTATTTT	CASSQVASPGQGAYTQYF	18	-	TRBV4-2	TRBD1	TRBJ2-3
TGTGCCAGTTTCTCGACCGAGCGGTACTTC	CASFSTERYF	10	-	TRBV6-1	-	TRBJ2-7
TGTGCCAGCAGTACGACAGGGTACGGCTACACCTTC	CASSTTGYGYTF	12	once	TRBV28	TRBD1	TRBJ1-2
TGTGCCGGGGGAGGGTTGATGAACACTGAAGCTTTCTTT	CAGGGLMNTEAFF	13	-	TRBV6-1	-	TRBJ1-1
TGTGCCAGCAGTGTGGGCCTTTTAGCGGGAGGGCCCGAGCAGTACTTC	CASSVGLLAGGPEQYF	16	-	TRBV6-1	TRBD2	TRBJ2-7
TGTGCCAGTAGTTGGGGGCCAACCTACGAGCAGTACTTC	CASSWGPTYEQYF	13	-	TRBV19	-	TRBJ2-7
TGTGCCAGCTCACCACTAGCGGGGGGCCTTCAAGAGACCCAGTACTTC	CASSPLAGGLQETQYF	16	-	TRBV18	TRBD2	TRBJ2-5
TGTGCCTGGAGTGTGACTAGCGCTTACAATGAGCAGTTCTTC	CAWSVTSAYNEQFF	14	-	TRBV30	TRBD2	TRBJ2-1
TGTGCCAGCAGGTCAGAGGGGCGGGGGGGGCCTCCAGATACGCAGTATTTT	CASRSEGRGGPPDTQYF	17	-	TRBV27	TRBD2	TRBJ2-3
TGTGCCAGCAGTTTACAGGGTATGAACACTGAAGCTTTCTTT	CASSLQGMNTEAFF	14	-	TRBV27	-	TRBJ1-1
TGCGCCAGCAGCTCTGGACAGGGACGAGAGACCCAGTACTTC	CASSSGQGRETQYF	14	-	TRBV5-1	TRBD1	TRBJ2-5
TGTGCCAGCGGAGTGGCAGCTGGAAACACCATATATTTT	CASGVAAGNTIYF	13	-	TRBV6-1	-	TRBJ1-3
TGTGCCAGTAGTATTCAGGGGGCATATAATTCACCCCTCCACTTT	CASSIQGAYNSPLHF	15	-	TRBV19	TRBD1	TRBJ1-6
TGTGCCAGCAGTTTTGGGGGCTCGATCTATGGCTACACCTTC	CASSFGGSIYGYTF	14	-	TRBV28	-	TRBJ1-2
TGTGCCAGCAGCCCCGTCGGGACCGGGGAGCTGTTTTTT	CASSPVGTGELFF	13	-	TRBV7-9	-	TRBJ2-2
TGTGCCAGGGGCGACGGTTATAATGAAAAACTGTTTTTT	CARGDGYNEKLFF	13	-	TRBV2	-	TRBJ1-4
TGTGCCAGCAGCCCGAAGCGGTGGAACACAGATACGCAGTATTTT	CASSPKRWNTDTQYF	15	-	TRBV7-8	-	TRBJ2-3
TGCGCCAGCAGCATCATCACAGGGGGCACTGAAGCTTTCTTT	CASSIITGGTEAFF	14	-	TRBV5-1	TRBD1	TRBJ1-1
TGTGCCAGCACATCTCAGGGAGCCAAAAACATTCAGTACTTC	CASTSQGAKNIQYF	14	-	TRBV28	-	TRBJ2-4
TGCGCCAGCAGCTTGGGGGGGGACCGCACAGATACGCAGTATTTT	CASSLGGDRTDTQYF	15	-	TRBV5-1	-	TRBJ2-3
TGTGCCAGTAGTAATCCAAATCAAGCTTTCTTT	CASSNPNQAFF	11	-	TRBV19	-	TRBJ1-1
TGTGCCAGCAGCTCCGGGACTCAATCCCCTCTCGAGCAGTACTTC	CASSSGTQSPLEQYF	15	-	TRBV7-9	-	TRBJ2-7
TGTGCCACCAGACAGGGTGGCAACGTCCTGACTTTC	CATRQGGNVLTF	12	-	TRBV10-3	TRBD1	TRBJ2-6
TGTGCCAGCAGCTTAGGAGCCGGTGGTGCCAGCAATCAGCCCCAGCATTTT	CASSLGAGGASNQPQHF	17	-	TRBV7-6	-	TRBJ1-5